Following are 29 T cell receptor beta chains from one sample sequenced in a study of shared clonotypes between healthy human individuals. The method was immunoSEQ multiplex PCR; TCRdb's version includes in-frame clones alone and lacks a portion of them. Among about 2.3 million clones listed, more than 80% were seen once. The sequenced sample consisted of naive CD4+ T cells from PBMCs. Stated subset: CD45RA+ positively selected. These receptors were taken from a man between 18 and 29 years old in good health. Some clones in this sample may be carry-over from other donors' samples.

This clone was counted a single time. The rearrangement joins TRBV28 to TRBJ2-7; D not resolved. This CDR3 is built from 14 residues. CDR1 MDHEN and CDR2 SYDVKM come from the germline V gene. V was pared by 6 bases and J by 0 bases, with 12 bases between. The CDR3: CASSPSGFSYEQYF. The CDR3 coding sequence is TGTGCCAGCAGCCCTTCCGGATTCTCCTACGAGCAGTACTTC.

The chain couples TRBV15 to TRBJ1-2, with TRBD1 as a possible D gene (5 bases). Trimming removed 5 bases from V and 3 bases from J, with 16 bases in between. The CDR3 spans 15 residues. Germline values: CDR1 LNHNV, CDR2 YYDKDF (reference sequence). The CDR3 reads CATSWGGSLDYGYTF. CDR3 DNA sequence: TGTGCCACCAGCTGGGGGGGGAGTTTAGACTATGGCTACACCTTC.

This chain's CDR3 is CASSEALPSGNTIYF. DNA for the CDR3: TGTGCCAGCAGTGAAGCGCTCCCCAGTGGAAACACCATATATTTT. This rearrangement joins TRBV2 to TRBJ1-3, with D uncertain. The CDR3 extends over 15 amino acids. CDR1 and CDR2 from the germline V gene are SNHLY and FYNNEI. V gave up 0 bases and J gave up 3 bases, with 9 bases separating them. The full variable domain, rest sourced from reference TRBV2 and TRBJ1-3, is EPEVTQTPSHQVTQMGQEVILRCVPISNHLYFYWYRQILGQKVEFLVSFYNNEISEKSEIFDDQFSVERPDGSNFTLKIRSTKLEDSAMYFCASSEALPSGNTIYFGEGSWLTVV.

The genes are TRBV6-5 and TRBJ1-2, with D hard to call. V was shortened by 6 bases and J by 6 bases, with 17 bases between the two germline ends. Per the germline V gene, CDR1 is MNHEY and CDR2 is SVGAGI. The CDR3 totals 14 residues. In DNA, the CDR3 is TGTGCCAGCAGCGATAGTGAGTCGATCCATGGCTACACCTTC. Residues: CASSDSESIHGYTF.

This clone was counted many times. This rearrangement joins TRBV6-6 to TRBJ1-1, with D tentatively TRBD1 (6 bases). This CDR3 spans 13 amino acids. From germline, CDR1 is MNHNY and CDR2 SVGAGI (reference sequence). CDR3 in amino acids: CSATQGANTEAFF. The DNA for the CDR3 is TGTTCAGCGACACAGGGAGCCAACACTGAAGCTTTCTTT.

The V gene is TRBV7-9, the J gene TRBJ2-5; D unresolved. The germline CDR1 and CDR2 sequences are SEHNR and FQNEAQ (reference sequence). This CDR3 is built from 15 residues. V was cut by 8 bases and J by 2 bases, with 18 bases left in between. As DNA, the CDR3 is TGTGCCAGCTCGATCCACGGGCAGTCTCAAGAGACCCAGTACTTC. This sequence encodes CASSIHGQSQETQYF.

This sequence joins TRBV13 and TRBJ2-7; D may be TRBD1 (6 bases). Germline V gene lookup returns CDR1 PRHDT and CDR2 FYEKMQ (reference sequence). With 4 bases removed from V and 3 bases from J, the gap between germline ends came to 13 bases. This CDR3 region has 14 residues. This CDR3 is CASSSLGTSYEQYF. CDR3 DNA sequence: TGTGCCAGCAGCTCGCTTGGGACAAGCTACGAGCAGTACTTC.

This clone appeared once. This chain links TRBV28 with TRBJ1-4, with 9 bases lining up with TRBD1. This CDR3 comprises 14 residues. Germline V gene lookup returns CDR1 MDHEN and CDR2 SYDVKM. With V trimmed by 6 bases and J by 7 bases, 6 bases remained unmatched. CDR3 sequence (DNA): TGTGCCAGCAGCCCAGGGACAGGGAGTGAAAAACTGTTTTTT. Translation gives CASSPGTGSEKLFF. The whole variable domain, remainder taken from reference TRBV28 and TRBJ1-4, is DVKVTQSSRYLVKRTGEKVFLECVQDMDHENMFWYRQDPGLGLRLIYFSYDVKMKEKGDIPEGYSVSREKKERFSLILESASTNQTSMYLCASSPGTGSEKLFFGSGTQLSVL.

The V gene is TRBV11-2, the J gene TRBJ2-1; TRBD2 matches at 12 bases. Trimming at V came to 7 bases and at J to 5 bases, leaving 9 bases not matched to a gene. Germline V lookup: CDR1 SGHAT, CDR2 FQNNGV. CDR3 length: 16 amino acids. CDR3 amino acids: CASNHRTSGTDNEQFF. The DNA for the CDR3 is TGTGCCAGCAACCATCGGACTAGCGGGACAGACAATGAGCAGTTCTTC.

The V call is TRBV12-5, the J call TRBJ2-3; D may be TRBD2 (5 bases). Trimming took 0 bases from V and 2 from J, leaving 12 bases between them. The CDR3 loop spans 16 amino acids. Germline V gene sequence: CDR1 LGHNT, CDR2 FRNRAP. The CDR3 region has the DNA TGTGCTAGTGGTTTGGTTCGCGGGCAGACCACAGATACGCAGTATTTT. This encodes CASGLVRGQTTDTQYF.

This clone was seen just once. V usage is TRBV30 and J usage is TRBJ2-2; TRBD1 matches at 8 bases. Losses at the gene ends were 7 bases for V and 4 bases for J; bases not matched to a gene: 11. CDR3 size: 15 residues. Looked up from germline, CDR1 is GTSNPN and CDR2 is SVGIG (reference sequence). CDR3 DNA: TGTGCCTCGCTAAGCCGGGACAGGAGCACCGGGGAGCTGTTTTTT. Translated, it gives CASLSRDRSTGELFF.

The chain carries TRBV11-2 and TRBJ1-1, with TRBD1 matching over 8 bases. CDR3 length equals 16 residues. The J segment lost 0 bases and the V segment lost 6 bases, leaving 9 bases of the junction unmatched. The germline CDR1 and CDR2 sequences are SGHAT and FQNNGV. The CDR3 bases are TGTGCCAGCAGAGCAGGGGGCGCAGGCATGAACACTGAAGCTTTCTTT. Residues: CASRAGGAGMNTEAFF. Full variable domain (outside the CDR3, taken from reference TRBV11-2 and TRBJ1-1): EAGVAQSPRYKIIEKRQSVAFWCNPISGHATLYWYQQILGQGPKLLIQFQNNGVVDDSQLPKDRFSAERLKGVDSTLKIQPAKLEDSAVYLCASRAGGAGMNTEAFFGQGTRLTVV.

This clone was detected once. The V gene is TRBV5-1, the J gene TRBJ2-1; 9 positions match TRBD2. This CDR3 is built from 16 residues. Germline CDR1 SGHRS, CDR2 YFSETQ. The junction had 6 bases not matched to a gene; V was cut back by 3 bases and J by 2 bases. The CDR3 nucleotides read TGCGCCAGCAGCTCCTCTAGCGGGGCGCCCTACAATGAGCAGTTCTTC. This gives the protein CASSSSSGAPYNEQFF.

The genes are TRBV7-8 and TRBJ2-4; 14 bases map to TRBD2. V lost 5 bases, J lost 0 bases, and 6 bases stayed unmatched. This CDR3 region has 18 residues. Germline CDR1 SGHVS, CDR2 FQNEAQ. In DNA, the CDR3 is TGTGCCAGCAGCCTAGGCGGGACTAGCGGGAGAGCCAAAAACATTCAGTACTTC. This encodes CASSLGGTSGRAKNIQYF.

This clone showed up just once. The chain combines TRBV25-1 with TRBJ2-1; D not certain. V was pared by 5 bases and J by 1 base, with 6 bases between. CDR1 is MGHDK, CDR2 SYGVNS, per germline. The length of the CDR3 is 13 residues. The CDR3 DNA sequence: TGTGCCAGCAGTCCAGAGTCCTACAATGAGCAGTTCTTC. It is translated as CASSPESYNEQFF. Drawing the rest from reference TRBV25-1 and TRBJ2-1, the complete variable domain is EADIYQTPRYLVIGTGKKITLECSQTMGHDKMYWYQQDPGMELHLIHYSYGVNSTEKGDLSSESTVSRIRTEHFPLTLESARPSHTSQYLCASSPESYNEQFFGPGTRLTVL.

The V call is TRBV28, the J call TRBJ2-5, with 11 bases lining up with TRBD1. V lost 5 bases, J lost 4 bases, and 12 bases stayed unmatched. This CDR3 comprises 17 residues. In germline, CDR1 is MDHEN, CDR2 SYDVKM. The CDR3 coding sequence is TGTGCCAGCAGTCCGGTGTCGACCGGGACAGGGGGAGAGACCCAGTACTTC. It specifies CASSPVSTGTGGETQYF.

The CDR3 region is CAISAVGTGGTEAFF. The CDR3 coding sequence is TGTGCCATCAGTGCAGTCGGGACAGGGGGAACTGAAGCTTTCTTT. The V call is TRBV10-3, the J call TRBJ1-1; 11 bases are shared with TRBD1. The CDR3 contains 15 residues. Per the germline V gene, CDR1 is ENHRY and CDR2 is SYGVKD. V trimming: 4 bases; J trimming: 5 bases; junction bases outside the gene matches: 6.

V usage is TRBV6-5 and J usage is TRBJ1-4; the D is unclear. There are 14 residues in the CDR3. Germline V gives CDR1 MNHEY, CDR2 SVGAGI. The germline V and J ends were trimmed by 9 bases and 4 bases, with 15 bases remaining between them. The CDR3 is CASGRWPNNEKLFF. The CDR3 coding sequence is TGTGCCAGTGGCCGTTGGCCGAATAATGAAAAACTGTTTTTT.

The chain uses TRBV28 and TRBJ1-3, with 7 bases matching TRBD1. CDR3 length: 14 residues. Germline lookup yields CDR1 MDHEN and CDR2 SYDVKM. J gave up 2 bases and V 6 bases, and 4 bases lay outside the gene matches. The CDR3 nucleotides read TGTGCCAGCAGACCCCAGGGGGCTGGAAACACCATATATTTT. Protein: CASRPQGAGNTIYF. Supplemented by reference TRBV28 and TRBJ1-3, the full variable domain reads DVKVTQSSRYLVKRTGEKVFLECVQDMDHENMFWYRQDPGLGLRLIYFSYDVKMKEKGDIPEGYSVSREKKERFSLILESASTNQTSMYLCASRPQGAGNTIYFGEGSWLTVV.

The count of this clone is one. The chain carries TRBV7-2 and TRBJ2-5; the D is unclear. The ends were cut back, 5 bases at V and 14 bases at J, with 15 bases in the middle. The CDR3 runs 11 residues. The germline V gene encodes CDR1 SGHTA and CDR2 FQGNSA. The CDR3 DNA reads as TGTGCCAGCAGCCAGGCGTCAGCCCGATACTTC. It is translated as CASSQASARYF.

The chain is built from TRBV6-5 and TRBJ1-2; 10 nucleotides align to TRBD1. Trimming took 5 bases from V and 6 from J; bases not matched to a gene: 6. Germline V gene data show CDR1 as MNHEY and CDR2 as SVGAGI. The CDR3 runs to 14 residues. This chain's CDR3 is CASSVRQGADGYTF. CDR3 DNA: TGTGCCAGCAGTGTCCGACAGGGGGCTGATGGCTACACCTTC.

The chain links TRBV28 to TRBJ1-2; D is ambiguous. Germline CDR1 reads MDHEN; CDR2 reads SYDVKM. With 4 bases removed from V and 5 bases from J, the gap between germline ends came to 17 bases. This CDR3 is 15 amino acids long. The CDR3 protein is CASSSEPSYSYGYTF. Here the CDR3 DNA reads TGTGCCAGCAGTTCAGAGCCTTCCTATAGTTATGGCTACACCTTC.

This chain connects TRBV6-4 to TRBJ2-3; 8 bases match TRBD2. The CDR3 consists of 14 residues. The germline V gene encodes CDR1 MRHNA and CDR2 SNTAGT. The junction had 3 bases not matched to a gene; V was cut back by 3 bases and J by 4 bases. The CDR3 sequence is CASSETGGPDTQYF. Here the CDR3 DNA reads TGTGCCAGCAGTGAAACGGGAGGGCCAGATACGCAGTATTTT.

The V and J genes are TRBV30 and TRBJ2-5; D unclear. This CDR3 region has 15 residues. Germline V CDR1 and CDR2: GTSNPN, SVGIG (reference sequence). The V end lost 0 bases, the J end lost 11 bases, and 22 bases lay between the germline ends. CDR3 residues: CAWSVLSGKVSAQYF. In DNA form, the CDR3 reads TGTGCCTGGAGTGTACTATCTGGGAAGGTGTCGGCGCAGTACTTC.

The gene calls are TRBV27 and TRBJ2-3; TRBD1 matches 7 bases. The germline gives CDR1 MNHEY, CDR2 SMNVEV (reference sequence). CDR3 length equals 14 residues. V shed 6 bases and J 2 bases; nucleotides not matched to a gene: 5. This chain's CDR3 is CASRDRKNTDTQYF. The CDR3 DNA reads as TGTGCCAGCAGGGACAGGAAGAACACAGATACGCAGTATTTT.

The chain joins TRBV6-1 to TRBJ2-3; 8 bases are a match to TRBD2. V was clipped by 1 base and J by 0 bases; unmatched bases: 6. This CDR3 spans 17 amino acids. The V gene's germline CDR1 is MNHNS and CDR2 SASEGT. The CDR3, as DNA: TGTGCCAGCAGTGAAGTCCCAGCGGGGGTAAGCACAGATACGCAGTATTTT. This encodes CASSEVPAGVSTDTQYF.

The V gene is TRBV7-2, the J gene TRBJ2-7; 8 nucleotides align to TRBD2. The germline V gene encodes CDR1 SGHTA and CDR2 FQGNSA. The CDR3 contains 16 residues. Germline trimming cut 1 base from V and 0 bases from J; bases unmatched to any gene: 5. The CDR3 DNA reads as TGTGCCAGCAGCTTAGGCCCCCTAGCGGGCTCCTACGAGCAGTACTTC. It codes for CASSLGPLAGSYEQYF.

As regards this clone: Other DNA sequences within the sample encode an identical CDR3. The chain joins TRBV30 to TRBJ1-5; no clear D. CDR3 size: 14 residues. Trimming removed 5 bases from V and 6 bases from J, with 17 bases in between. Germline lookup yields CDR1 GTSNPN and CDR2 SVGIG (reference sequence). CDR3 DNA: TGTGCCTGGGCTGGCGCGTTGGGCAGTCAGCCCCAGCATTTT. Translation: CAWAGALGSQPQHF.

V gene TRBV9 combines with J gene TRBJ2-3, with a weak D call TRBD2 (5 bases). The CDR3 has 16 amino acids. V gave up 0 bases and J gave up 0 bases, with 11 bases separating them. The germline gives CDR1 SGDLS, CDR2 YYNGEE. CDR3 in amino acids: CASSVATGESTDTQYF. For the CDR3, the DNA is TGTGCCAGCAGCGTAGCTACCGGGGAAAGCACAGATACGCAGTATTTT.